This passage covers 5 T cell receptor beta chains from one sample sequenced in a study of T cell repertoires in cytomegalovirus infection. TCRdb reprocessed the reads via MiXCR and lists one record per CDR3 protein. Here the sample spans about 920,000 distinct CDR3 sequences, around 32% being singletons. What these receptors recognize is not known. Sequences were derived from cultured CD8+ T cells from PBMCs, sampled from culture after CMV antigen stimulation. The receptors stem from a human donor in good health (CMV status not recorded). Some clones in this sample may be carry-over from other donors' samples.

This chain links TRBV6-1 with TRBJ2-2; TRBD2 matches at 7 bases. The trim removed 2 bases at V and 2 bases at J, leaving 11 bases unmatched. CDR1 and CDR2 (germline): MNHNS, SASEGT. The CDR3 contains 18 residues. CDR3 protein: CASSERIRDYANTGELFF. The CDR3 nucleotides are TGTGCCAGCAGTGAAAGGATAAGGGACTACGCCAACACCGGGGAGCTGTTTTTT.

A remark on this clonotype: This CDR3 is missing its conserved last phenylalanine or tryptophan, likely due to a read error. The chain uses TRBV4-3 and TRBJ2-2; 9 positions agree with TRBD1. V lost 1 base and J lost 5; bases outside the gene matches: 17. The CDR3 sequence is 20 residues long. From germline, CDR1 is LGHNA and CDR2 YSLEER. CDR3 coding DNA: TGCGCCAGCAGCCAAGTATGGACAGGGGCGGACTCCGGCCGGACCGGGGAGCTGTTTATT. Its protein is CASSQVWTGADSGRTGELFI.

This clonotype was seen many times. The rearrangement joins TRBV7-8 to TRBJ2-4; the D is unclear. Germline assignment: CDR1 SGHVS and CDR2 FQNEAQ. The CDR3 runs 15 residues. V shed 5 bases and J shed 0 bases, with 11 bases lying between them. CDR3 region: CASSRTLLAKNIQYF. CDR3 bases: TGTGCCAGCAGCCGCACCCTTCTAGCCAAAAACATTCAGTACTTC. The entire variable domain, with the rest obtained from reference TRBV7-8 and TRBJ2-4, is as follows: GAGVSQSPRYKVAKRGQDVALRCDPISGHVSLFWYQQALGQGPEFLTYFQNEAQLDKSGLPSDRFFAERPEGSVSTLKIQRTQQEDSAVYLCASSRTLLAKNIQYFGAGTRLSVL.

This clonotype was seen at least ten times. The chain employs TRBV7-8 and TRBJ1-5; D gene uncertain. V gave up 1 base and J gave up 4 bases, with 14 bases separating them. Germline CDR1 reads SGHVS; CDR2 reads FQNEAQ. This CDR3 contains 16 residues. The CDR3 is CASSLDGHSLNQPQHF. The CDR3 coding sequence is TGTGCCAGCAGCTTAGATGGGCACAGCTTGAATCAGCCCCAGCATTTT.

This clonotype occurred a few times. The chain carries TRBV6-6 and TRBJ2-7; D unclear. Trimming removed 4 bases at V and 3 bases at J, with 13 bases between. Germline V lookup: CDR1 MNHNY, CDR2 SVGAGI (reference sequence). The CDR3 covers 14 residues. CDR3 region: CASSSDGRGYEQYV. The CDR3 region has the DNA TGTGCCAGCAGTTCCGACGGCCGAGGCTACGAGCAGTACGTC.